These T cell receptor beta chains were read from a single sample in a study of T cell responses to AZD1222 COVID-19 vaccine. Profiled with immunoSEQ multiplex PCR; TCRdb holds only in-frame clones, not every one. Here the sample spans about 140,000 clones, 85% to 90% being singletons. Sequenced material: peripheral blood, taken 28 days after the second AZD1222 dose. These TCRs come from an adult who received the AZD1222 COVID-19 vaccine. The CDR3 runs from the conserved cysteine through the conserved F or W. The order of the fields is CDR3 length, J gene, clone size, D gene, V gene, CDR3 protein, CDR3 DNA. D genes are given only for firm matches. Expanded clones are given a class, and other clones once, few, many or no size at all.

len: 16; j_gene: TRBJ2-7; abundance: NA; d_gene: TRBD2; v_gene: TRBV5-1; CDR3aa: CASSLTSAPYTYEQYF; CDR3nt: TGCGCCAGCAGCCTCACTAGCGCCCCTTACACCTACGAGCAGTACTTC
len: 14; j_gene: TRBJ2-3; abundance: NA; d_gene: NA; v_gene: TRBV6-1; CDR3aa: CASSEARGRDTQYF; CDR3nt: TGTGCCAGCAGTGAAGCCCGGGGGCGGGATACGCAGTATTTT
len: 14; j_gene: TRBJ2-5; abundance: NA; d_gene: TRBD2; v_gene: TRBV7-3; CDR3aa: CASSMGGSQETQYF; CDR3nt: TGTGCCAGCAGCATGGGCGGGAGCCAAGAGACCCAGTACTTC
len: 14; j_gene: TRBJ2-2; abundance: NA; d_gene: NA; v_gene: TRBV7-2; CDR3aa: CASSLRGSTGELFF; CDR3nt: TGTGCCAGCAGCTTGCGGGGCAGCACCGGGGAGCTGTTTTTT
len: 16; j_gene: TRBJ2-1; abundance: NA; d_gene: TRBD2; v_gene: TRBV9; CDR3aa: CASSVATSSGYNEQFF; CDR3nt: TGTGCCAGCAGCGTAGCTACGTCTAGCGGGTACAATGAGCAGTTCTTC
len: 17; j_gene: TRBJ2-3; abundance: NA; d_gene: TRBD2; v_gene: TRBV5-1; CDR3aa: CASSLQKTSGRSDTQYF; CDR3nt: TGCGCCAGCAGCTTGCAGAAAACTAGCGGGAGATCCGATACGCAGTATTTT
len: 17; j_gene: TRBJ2-5; abundance: once; d_gene: TRBD2; v_gene: TRBV4-2; CDR3aa: CASSQDRGSGRAGTQYF; CDR3nt: TGTGCCAGCAGCCAAGATCGGGGTAGCGGGAGGGCCGGGACCCAGTACTTC
len: 14; j_gene: TRBJ1-5; abundance: NA; d_gene: NA; v_gene: TRBV28; CDR3aa: CASSFQGGNQPQHF; CDR3nt: TGTGCCAGCAGTTTCCAAGGGGGCAATCAGCCCCAGCATTTT
len: 14; j_gene: TRBJ1-1; abundance: NA; d_gene: NA; v_gene: TRBV7-3; CDR3aa: CASKPGHQNTEAFF; CDR3nt: TGTGCCAGTAAACCGGGACACCAGAACACTGAAGCTTTCTTT
len: 11; j_gene: TRBJ1-1; abundance: few; d_gene: NA; v_gene: TRBV12-3/TRBV12-4; CDR3aa: CASRPSAEAFF; CDR3nt: TGTGCCAGCAGGCCCAGTGCCGAAGCTTTCTTT
len: 15; j_gene: TRBJ2-3; abundance: NA; d_gene: NA; v_gene: TRBV27; CDR3aa: CASSYKYGPRDTQYF; CDR3nt: TGTGCCAGCAGTTATAAGTATGGGCCCAGGGATACGCAGTATTTT
len: 12; j_gene: TRBJ2-2; abundance: NA; d_gene: NA; v_gene: TRBV30; CDR3aa: CAWRLYTGELFF; CDR3nt: TGTGCCTGGAGGCTGTACACCGGGGAGCTGTTTTTT
len: 14; j_gene: TRBJ2-6; abundance: NA; d_gene: NA; v_gene: TRBV28; CDR3aa: CASSLRVGANVLTF; CDR3nt: TGTGCCAGCAGTCTCAGGGTTGGGGCCAACGTCCTGACTTTC
len: 14; j_gene: TRBJ1-2; abundance: NA; d_gene: NA; v_gene: TRBV15; CDR3aa: CATSRGGGNYGYTF; CDR3nt: TGTGCCACCAGCAGAGGTGGGGGTAACTATGGCTACACCTTC
len: 14; j_gene: TRBJ1-5; abundance: NA; d_gene: NA; v_gene: TRBV30; CDR3aa: CAWSEGYPDQPQHF; CDR3nt: TGTGCCTGGAGTGAAGGGTATCCTGATCAGCCCCAGCATTTT
len: 14; j_gene: TRBJ2-7; abundance: NA; d_gene: NA; v_gene: TRBV6-2/TRBV6-3; CDR3aa: CASSRVGAGYEQYF; CDR3nt: TGTGCCAGCAGTCGGGTTGGCGCGGGATACGAGCAGTACTTC
len: 16; j_gene: TRBJ1-3; abundance: NA; d_gene: NA; v_gene: TRBV5-8; CDR3aa: CASSSGRASSGNTIYF; CDR3nt: TGTGCCAGCAGCTCGGGGAGGGCCAGCTCTGGAAACACCATATATTTT
len: 13; j_gene: TRBJ2-7; abundance: NA; d_gene: TRBD2; v_gene: TRBV20-1; CDR3aa: CSASSGRDREQYF; CDR3nt: TGCAGTGCTAGTAGCGGGAGAGACCGCGAGCAGTACTTC
len: 12; j_gene: TRBJ2-1; abundance: NA; d_gene: NA; v_gene: TRBV6-2/TRBV6-3; CDR3aa: CASSYAGGSPFF; CDR3nt: TGTGCCAGCAGTTACGCCGGGGGTAGTCCGTTCTTC
len: 14; j_gene: TRBJ1-2; abundance: NA; d_gene: TRBD1; v_gene: TRBV2; CDR3aa: CASKTLTGNYGYTF; CDR3nt: TGTGCCAGCAAGACCTTGACAGGGAACTATGGCTACACCTTC
len: 17; j_gene: TRBJ2-6; abundance: NA; d_gene: NA; v_gene: TRBV10-1; CDR3aa: CASTSDTGRSGANVLTF; CDR3nt: TGCGCCAGCACGTCGGACACTGGGCGTAGTGGGGCCAACGTCCTGACTTTC
len: 15; j_gene: TRBJ1-6; abundance: NA; d_gene: TRBD1; v_gene: TRBV28; CDR3aa: CASSYDRVYNSPLHF; CDR3nt: TGTGCCAGCAGCTACGACAGGGTTTATAATTCACCCCTCCACTTT
len: 16; j_gene: TRBJ1-3; abundance: NA; d_gene: NA; v_gene: TRBV19; CDR3aa: CASSDRTDFSGNTIYF; CDR3nt: TGTGCCAGCTCCGACCGGACAGATTTCTCTGGAAACACCATATATTTT
len: 15; j_gene: TRBJ1-1; abundance: NA; d_gene: TRBD1; v_gene: TRBV5-5; CDR3aa: CASSLEVTGGTEAFF; CDR3nt: TGTGCCAGCAGCTTGGAGGTGACAGGGGGTACTGAAGCTTTCTTT
len: 14; j_gene: TRBJ1-5; abundance: NA; d_gene: TRBD1; v_gene: TRBV7-2; CDR3aa: CASSSRTGYQPQHF; CDR3nt: TGTGCCAGCAGCTCCCGGACAGGGTATCAGCCCCAGCATTTT
len: 16; j_gene: TRBJ1-1; abundance: NA; d_gene: NA; v_gene: TRBV5-4; CDR3aa: CASSLGPLYPNTEAFF; CDR3nt: TGTGCCAGCAGCTTGGGACCCCTTTACCCGAACACTGAAGCTTTCTTT
len: 16; j_gene: TRBJ2-1; abundance: NA; d_gene: NA; v_gene: TRBV23-1; CDR3aa: CASSQSGRGWHYEQFF; CDR3nt: TGCGCCAGCAGTCAATCGGGACGAGGGTGGCACTATGAGCAGTTCTTC
len: 14; j_gene: TRBJ1-2; abundance: NA; d_gene: NA; v_gene: TRBV27; CDR3aa: CASSLEGRAGGYTF; CDR3nt: TGTGCCAGCAGTTTAGAAGGCAGGGCTGGAGGCTACACCTTC
len: 16; j_gene: TRBJ2-3; abundance: NA; d_gene: TRBD2; v_gene: TRBV9; CDR3aa: CASSLVGGASPDTQYF; CDR3nt: TGTGCCAGCAGTTTGGTCGGGGGGGCCAGCCCAGATACGCAGTATTTT
len: 15; j_gene: TRBJ2-7; abundance: NA; d_gene: NA; v_gene: TRBV3-1/TRBV3-2; CDR3aa: CASSQDLSASYEQYF; CDR3nt: TGTGCCAGCAGCCAAGATTTGTCAGCCTCCTACGAGCAGTACTTC
len: 15; j_gene: TRBJ2-7; abundance: NA; d_gene: NA; v_gene: TRBV19; CDR3aa: CASSSKGLPYYEQYF; CDR3nt: TGTGCCAGTAGTTCCAAGGGACTTCCTTACTACGAGCAGTACTTC
len: 12; j_gene: TRBJ2-2; abundance: NA; d_gene: NA; v_gene: TRBV7-2; CDR3aa: CASSLSRPQLFF; CDR3nt: TGTGCCAGCAGCTTATCCCGGCCGCAGCTGTTTTTT
len: 15; j_gene: TRBJ2-1; abundance: NA; d_gene: NA; v_gene: TRBV9; CDR3aa: CASSVDGGRYNEQFF; CDR3nt: TGTGCCAGCAGCGTAGACGGGGGGCGATACAATGAGCAGTTCTTC